The rows below give T cell receptor beta chains drawn from one sample of a study of vaccination and CD4 T cells after COVID-19. TCRdb ran MiXCR on the PCR reads and lists one entry per CDR3 protein. The table lists more than 25,000 distinct CDR3 sequences, approximately 48% of them singletons. This specimen was CD4+ T cells from blood, taken about 7 months after SARS-CoV-2 vaccination. The receptor source for this set is a human donor who had recovered from COVID-19. Each CDR3 is given with its conserved first and last residue. Each record gives: CDR3 protein, CDR3 DNA, D gene, CDR3 length, J gene, clone size, V gene. D genes are given only for firm matches. Only some rows state a clone size, as once, few, many or a class for expanded clones.

CDR3 protein: CASSKGQEYYGYTF
CDR3 DNA: TGTGCCAGTAGTAAGGGGCAGGAGTACTATGGCTACACCTTC
D gene: .
CDR3 length: 14
J gene: TRBJ1-2
clone size: .
V gene: TRBV19

CDR3 protein: CASSLLAGAGETQYF
CDR3 DNA: TGTGCCAGCAGCTTACTAGCGGGAGCCGGGGAGACCCAGTACTTC
D gene: TRBD2
CDR3 length: 15
J gene: TRBJ2-5
clone size: .
V gene: TRBV7-3

CDR3 protein: CAISGQHGSSYNSPLHF
CDR3 DNA: TGTGCCATCAGCGGACAGCATGGGAGCTCCTATAATTCACCCCTCCACTTT
D gene: .
CDR3 length: 17
J gene: TRBJ1-6
clone size: few
V gene: TRBV10-3

CDR3 protein: CAIGKREDYNEQFF
CDR3 DNA: TGTGCCATCGGGAAGCGGGAGGATTACAATGAGCAGTTCTTC
D gene: TRBD2
CDR3 length: 14
J gene: TRBJ2-1
clone size: .
V gene: TRBV19

CDR3 protein: CASAQMGHNNSPLHF
CDR3 DNA: TGTGCCAGCGCACAGATGGGGCACAATAATTCACCCCTCCACTTT
D gene: .
CDR3 length: 15
J gene: TRBJ1-6
clone size: few
V gene: TRBV7-9

CDR3 protein: CASSLTRMGEQFF
CDR3 DNA: TGTGCCAGTTCACTGACGCGGATGGGGGAGCAGTTCTTC
D gene: .
CDR3 length: 13
J gene: TRBJ2-1
clone size: .
V gene: TRBV19

CDR3 protein: CSATPGLGSYNEQFF
CDR3 DNA: TGCAGTGCGACGCCGGGACTAGGTAGTTACAATGAGCAGTTCTTC
D gene: TRBD2
CDR3 length: 15
J gene: TRBJ2-1
clone size: .
V gene: TRBV20-1

CDR3 protein: CSVDSGDYGYTF
CDR3 DNA: TGCAGCGTTGATTCGGGGGACTATGGCTACACCTTC
D gene: .
CDR3 length: 12
J gene: TRBJ1-2
clone size: few
V gene: TRBV29-1

CDR3 protein: CASSSNRGQGSPLHF
CDR3 DNA: TGTGCCAGCAGTTCCAACAGGGGTCAGGGTTCACCCCTCCACTTT
D gene: TRBD1
CDR3 length: 15
J gene: TRBJ1-6
clone size: .
V gene: TRBV12-3/TRBV12-4

CDR3 protein: CATSDSALTQSSYNEQFF
CDR3 DNA: TGTGCCACCAGTGATTCCGCCTTGACGCAGAGCTCCTACAATGAGCAGTTCTTC
D gene: .
CDR3 length: 18
J gene: TRBJ2-1
clone size: .
V gene: TRBV24-1

CDR3 protein: CSARGPETGLFGQPQHF
CDR3 DNA: TGCAGTGCTAGAGGGCCGGAGACAGGGCTCTTCGGTCAGCCCCAGCATTTT
D gene: TRBD1
CDR3 length: 17
J gene: TRBJ1-5
clone size: medium-sized
V gene: TRBV20-1

CDR3 protein: CASAGTASSGANVLTF
CDR3 DNA: TGTGCCAGTGCCGGGACGGCCAGCTCTGGGGCCAACGTCCTGACTTTC
D gene: .
CDR3 length: 16
J gene: TRBJ2-6
clone size: few
V gene: TRBV19

CDR3 protein: CAAQESAQGTQYF
CDR3 DNA: TGTGCCGCCCAGGAAAGTGCACAAGGAACCCAGTACTTC
D gene: .
CDR3 length: 13
J gene: TRBJ2-5
clone size: few
V gene: TRBV6-1

CDR3 protein: CSARTGNQPQHF
CDR3 DNA: TGCAGTGCTAGGACAGGCAATCAGCCCCAGCATTTT
D gene: .
CDR3 length: 12
J gene: TRBJ1-5
clone size: .
V gene: TRBV20-1

CDR3 protein: CASREGQRNGYTF
CDR3 DNA: TGTGCCAGCAGGGAGGGACAGCGTAATGGCTACACCTTC
D gene: TRBD1
CDR3 length: 13
J gene: TRBJ1-2
clone size: .
V gene: TRBV2